The T cell receptor beta chain under discussion was sequenced for a study of post-analysis software for immune sequencing data. Overall study: The disease courses spanned relapsing-remitting, secondary progressive and progressive-relapsing forms of multiple sclerosis. Study-level points and caveats: Among 5 or 6 TRBV segments more frequent in patients than controls were TRBV5-6, TRBV5-1 and TRBV20-1. Batch-mates among the samples co-clustered strongly by F measure.

About this clonotype itself: Its matching antigen is unknown.

This CDR3 contains 15 residues. V was pared by 1 base and J by 0 bases, with 13 bases between. CDR1 DFQATT and CDR2 SNEGSKA come from the germline V gene (reference sequence). Included in the TCR beta cDNA libraries were unique molecular identifiers. T cells, roughly 0.95 to 10 million of them, yielded around 460,000 cDNA molecules. One entry per CDR3 protein, called by TCRdb with MiXCR from the PCR reads. The table shows about 820,000 distinct CDR3 sequences, with approximately 50% occurring only once. The genes are TRBV20-1 and TRBJ2-7; TRBD2 is a possible D gene (6 bases). The origin of this receptor is a girl aged 10 to 17 with multiple sclerosis. Material for sequencing was blood. CDR3 amino acids: CSARVWEVRSYEQYF. CDR3 in DNA: TGCAGTGCTAGAGTTTGGGAGGTCCGCTCCTACGAGCAGTACTTC.